This T cell receptor beta chain was found in a study of CD8 T cells in ankylosing spondylitis. Whole-study findings and limits: It appeared that ankylosing spondylitis blood was characterized by a TCR beta motif of several highly homologous variants. Disease-associated clonotypes exhibited CD8+ identity and were relatively infrequent in peripheral blood. Within matched ankylosing spondylitis synovial fluid, disease-linked clones were reportedly significantly enriched.

Germline lookup yields CDR1 ENHRY and CDR2 SYGVKD. Trimming removed 10 bases at V and 2 bases at J, with 11 bases between. The CDR3 runs to 12 residues. From the 5' RACE reads, TCRdb called clonotypes with MiXCR, one entry per CDR3 protein. Of roughly 490,000 distinct CDR3 sequences detected, roughly 5.3% appear once; the ten largest clones hold roughly 3.5%. This clonotype was counted many times. The antigen is unknown. This clonotype was sampled from a male donor with ankylosing spondylitis. The rearrangement joins TRBV10-3 to TRBJ1-1; the D gene is possibly TRBD1 (5 bases). The sequenced material came from blood, either unsorted or a sorted T cell fraction (not recorded which). CDR3 coding DNA: TGTGCCACCCAGGGCCTAAACACTGAAGCTTTCTTT. Protein sequence: CATQGLNTEAFF.